This T cell receptor (beta chain) was sequenced for a study of Graves' ophthalmopathy and Graves' hyperthyroidism. This CDR3 has 14 residues. Trimming removed 1 base at V and 0 bases at J, with 7 bases between. The germline gives CDR1 SGHTA, CDR2 FQGNSA. This clonotype has a count of ten or more. As yet, its antigen is unknown. Study results and caveats: Blood contained most expanded thyroid clonotypes exceeding 0.001 frequency.

From RNA, the CDR3 regions of TCR beta chains were amplified and sequenced. A first-round RT-PCR used HTBI primers, followed by a second-round multiplex PCR. MiXCR was run by TCRdb on the multiplex PCR reads, yielding one entry per CDR3 protein. Found here are about 740,000 distinct CDR3 sequences, 40% of them singletons; the top ten hold 40% to 55%. The receptor comes from an adult man with Graves' ophthalmopathy. Sequenced material: peripheral blood. The V and J genes are TRBV7-2 and TRBJ2-7; tentatively, D is TRBD1 (6 bases). The CDR3 nucleotides are TGTGCCAGCAGCTTAGGGACAGCCTCCTACGAGCAGTACTTC. Protein sequence: CASSLGTASYEQYF.